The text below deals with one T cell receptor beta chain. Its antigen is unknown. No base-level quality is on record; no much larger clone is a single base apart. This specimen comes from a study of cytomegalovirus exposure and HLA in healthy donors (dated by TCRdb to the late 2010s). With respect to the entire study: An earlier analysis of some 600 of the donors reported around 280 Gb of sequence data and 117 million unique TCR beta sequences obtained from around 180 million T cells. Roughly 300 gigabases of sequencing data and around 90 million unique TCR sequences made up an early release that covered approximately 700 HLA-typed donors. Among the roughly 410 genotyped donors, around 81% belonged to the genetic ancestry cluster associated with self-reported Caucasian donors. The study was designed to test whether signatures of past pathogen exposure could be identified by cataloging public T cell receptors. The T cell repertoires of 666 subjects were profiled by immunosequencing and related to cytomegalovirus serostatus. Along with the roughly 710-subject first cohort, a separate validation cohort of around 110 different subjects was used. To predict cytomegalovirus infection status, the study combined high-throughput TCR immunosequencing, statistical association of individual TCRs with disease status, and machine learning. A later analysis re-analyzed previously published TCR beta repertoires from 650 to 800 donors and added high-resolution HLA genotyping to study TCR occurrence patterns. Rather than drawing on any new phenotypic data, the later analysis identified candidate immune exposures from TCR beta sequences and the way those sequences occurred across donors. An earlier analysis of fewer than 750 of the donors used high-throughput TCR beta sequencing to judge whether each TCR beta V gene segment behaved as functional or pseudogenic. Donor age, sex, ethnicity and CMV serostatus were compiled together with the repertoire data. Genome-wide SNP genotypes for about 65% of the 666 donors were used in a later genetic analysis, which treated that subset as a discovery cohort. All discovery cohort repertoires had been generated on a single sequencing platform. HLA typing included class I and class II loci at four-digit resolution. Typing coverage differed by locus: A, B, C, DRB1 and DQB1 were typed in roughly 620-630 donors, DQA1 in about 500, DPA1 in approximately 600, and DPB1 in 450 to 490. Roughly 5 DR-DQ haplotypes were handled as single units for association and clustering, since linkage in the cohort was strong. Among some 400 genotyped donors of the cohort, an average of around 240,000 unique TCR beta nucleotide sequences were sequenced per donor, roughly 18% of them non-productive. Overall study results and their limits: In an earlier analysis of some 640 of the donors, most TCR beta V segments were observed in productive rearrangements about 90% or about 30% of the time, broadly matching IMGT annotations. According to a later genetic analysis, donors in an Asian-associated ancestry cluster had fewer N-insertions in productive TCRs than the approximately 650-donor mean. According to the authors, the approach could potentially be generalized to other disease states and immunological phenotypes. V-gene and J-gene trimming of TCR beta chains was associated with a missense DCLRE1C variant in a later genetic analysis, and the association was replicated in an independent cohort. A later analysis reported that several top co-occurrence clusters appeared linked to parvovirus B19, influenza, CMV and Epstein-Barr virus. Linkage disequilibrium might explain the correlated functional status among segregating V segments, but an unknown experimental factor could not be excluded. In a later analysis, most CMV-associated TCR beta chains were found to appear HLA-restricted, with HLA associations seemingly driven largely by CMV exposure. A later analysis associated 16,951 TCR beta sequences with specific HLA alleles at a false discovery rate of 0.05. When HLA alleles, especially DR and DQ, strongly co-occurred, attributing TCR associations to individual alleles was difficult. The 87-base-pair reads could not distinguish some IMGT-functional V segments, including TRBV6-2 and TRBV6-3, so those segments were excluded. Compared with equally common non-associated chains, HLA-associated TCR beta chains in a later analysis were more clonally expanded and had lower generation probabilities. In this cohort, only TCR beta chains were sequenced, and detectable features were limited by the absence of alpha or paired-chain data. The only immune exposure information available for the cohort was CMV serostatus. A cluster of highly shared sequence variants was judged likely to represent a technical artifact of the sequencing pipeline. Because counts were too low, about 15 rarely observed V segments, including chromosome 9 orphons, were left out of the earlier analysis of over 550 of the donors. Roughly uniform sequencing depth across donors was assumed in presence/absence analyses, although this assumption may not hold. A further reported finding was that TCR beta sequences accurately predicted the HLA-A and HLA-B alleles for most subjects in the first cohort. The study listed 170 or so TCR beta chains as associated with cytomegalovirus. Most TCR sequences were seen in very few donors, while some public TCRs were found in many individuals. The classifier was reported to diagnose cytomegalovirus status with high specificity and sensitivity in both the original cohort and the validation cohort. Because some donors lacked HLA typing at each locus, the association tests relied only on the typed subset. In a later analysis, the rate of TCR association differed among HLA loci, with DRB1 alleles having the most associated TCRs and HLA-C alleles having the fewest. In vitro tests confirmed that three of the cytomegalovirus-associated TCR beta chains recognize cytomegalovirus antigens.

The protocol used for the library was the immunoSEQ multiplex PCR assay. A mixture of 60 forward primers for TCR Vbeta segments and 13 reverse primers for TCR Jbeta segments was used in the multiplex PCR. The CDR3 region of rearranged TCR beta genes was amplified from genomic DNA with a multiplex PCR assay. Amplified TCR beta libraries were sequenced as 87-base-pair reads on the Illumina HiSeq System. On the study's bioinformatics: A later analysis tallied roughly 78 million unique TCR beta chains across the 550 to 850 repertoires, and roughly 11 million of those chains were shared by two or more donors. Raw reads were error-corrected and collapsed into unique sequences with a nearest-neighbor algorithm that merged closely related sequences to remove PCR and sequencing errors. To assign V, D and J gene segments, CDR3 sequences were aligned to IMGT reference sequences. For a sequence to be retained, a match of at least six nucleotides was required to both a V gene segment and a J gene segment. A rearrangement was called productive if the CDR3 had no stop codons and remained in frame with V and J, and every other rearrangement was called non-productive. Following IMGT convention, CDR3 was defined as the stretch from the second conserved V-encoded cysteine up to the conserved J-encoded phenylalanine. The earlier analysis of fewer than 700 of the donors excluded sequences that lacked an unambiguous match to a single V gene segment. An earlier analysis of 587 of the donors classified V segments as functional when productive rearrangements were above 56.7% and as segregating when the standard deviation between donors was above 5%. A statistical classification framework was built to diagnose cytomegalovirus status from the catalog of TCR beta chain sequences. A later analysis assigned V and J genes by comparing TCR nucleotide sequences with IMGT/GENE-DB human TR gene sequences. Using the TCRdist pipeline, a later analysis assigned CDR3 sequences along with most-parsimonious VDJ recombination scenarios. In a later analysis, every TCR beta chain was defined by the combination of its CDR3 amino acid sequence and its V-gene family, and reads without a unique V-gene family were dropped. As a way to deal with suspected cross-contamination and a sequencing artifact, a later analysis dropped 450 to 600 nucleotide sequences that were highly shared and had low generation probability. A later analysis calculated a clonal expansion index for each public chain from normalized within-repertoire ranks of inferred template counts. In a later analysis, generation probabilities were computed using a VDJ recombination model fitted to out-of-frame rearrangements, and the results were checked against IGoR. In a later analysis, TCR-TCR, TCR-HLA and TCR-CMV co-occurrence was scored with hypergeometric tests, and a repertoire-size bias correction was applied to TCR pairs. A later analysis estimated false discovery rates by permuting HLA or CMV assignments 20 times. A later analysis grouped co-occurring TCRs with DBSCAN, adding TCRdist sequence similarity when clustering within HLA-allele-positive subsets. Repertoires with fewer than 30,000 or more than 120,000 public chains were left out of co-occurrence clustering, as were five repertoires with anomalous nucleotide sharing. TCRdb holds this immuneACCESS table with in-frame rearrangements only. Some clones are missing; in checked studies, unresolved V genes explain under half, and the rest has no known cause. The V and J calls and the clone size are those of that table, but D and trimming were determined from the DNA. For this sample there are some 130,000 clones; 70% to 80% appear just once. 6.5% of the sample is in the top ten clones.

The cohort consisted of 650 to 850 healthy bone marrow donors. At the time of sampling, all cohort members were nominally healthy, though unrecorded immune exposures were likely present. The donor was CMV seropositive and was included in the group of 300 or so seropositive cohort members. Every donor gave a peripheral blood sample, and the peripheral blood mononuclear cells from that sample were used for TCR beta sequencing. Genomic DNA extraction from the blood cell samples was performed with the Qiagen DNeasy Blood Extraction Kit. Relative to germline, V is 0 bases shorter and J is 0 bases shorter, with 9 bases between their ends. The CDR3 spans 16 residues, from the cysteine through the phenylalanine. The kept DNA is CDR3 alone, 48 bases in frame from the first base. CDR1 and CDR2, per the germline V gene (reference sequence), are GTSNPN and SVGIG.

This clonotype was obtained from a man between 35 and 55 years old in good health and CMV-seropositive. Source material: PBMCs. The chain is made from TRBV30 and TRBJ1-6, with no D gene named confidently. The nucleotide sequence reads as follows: TGTGCCTGGAGTGTAGCGGTGAGCTCCTATAATTCACCCCTCCACTTT. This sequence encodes CAWSVAVSSYNSPLHF.